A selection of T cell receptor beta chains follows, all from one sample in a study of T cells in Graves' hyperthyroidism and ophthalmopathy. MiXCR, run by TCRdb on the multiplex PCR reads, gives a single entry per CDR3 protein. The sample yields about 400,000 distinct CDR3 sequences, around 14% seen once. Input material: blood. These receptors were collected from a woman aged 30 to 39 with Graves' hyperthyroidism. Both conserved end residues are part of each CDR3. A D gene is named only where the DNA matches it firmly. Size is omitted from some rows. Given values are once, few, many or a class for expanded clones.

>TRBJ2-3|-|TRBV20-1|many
TGCAGTGCTAGAGACGGGAGAAGTGTCGAAGATACGCAGTATTTT
CSARDGRSVEDTQYF
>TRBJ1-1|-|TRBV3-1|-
TGTGCCAGCAGATACACCGCTGAAGCTTTCTTT
CASRYTAEAFF
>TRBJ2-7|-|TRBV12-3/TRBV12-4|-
TGTGCCAGCAGTATCGGGACGACCTCCTACGAGCAGTACTTC
CASSIGTTSYEQYF
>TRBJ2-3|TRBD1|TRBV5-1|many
TGCGCCAGCAGCTTAGGGGACAGGCAGTTTGATACGCAGTATTTT
CASSLGDRQFDTQYF
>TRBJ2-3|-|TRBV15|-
TGTGCCACCAGCAGAGGTGGACACCTCACAGATACGCAGTATTTT
CATSRGGHLTDTQYF
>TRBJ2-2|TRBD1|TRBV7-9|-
TGTGCCAGCAGCGTGACAGGGTTCGCGAACACCGGGGAGCTGTTTTTT
CASSVTGFANTGELFF
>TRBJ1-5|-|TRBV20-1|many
TGCAGTGCTGCACGGGGAGGGGGCAATCAGCCCCAGCATTTT
CSAARGGGNQPQHF
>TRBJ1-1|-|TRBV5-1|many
TGCGCCAGCAGCATCGATACGGGGAACACTGAAGCTTTCTTT
CASSIDTGNTEAFF
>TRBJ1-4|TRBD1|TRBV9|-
TGTGCCAGCAGCGCAACAGGGGGCCGGGGGGAAAAACTGTTTTTT
CASSATGGRGEKLFF
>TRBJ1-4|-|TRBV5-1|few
TGCGCCAGCAGCTTGGGGGGCACGTCTGAAAAACTGTTTTTT
CASSLGGTSEKLFF
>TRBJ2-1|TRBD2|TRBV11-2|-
TGTGCCAGCAGCGACACGGGCCTAGCGGGAGTACACAATGAGCAGTTCTTC
CASSDTGLAGVHNEQFF
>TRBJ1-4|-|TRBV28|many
TGTGCCAGCAGTCCCGTTAATCTGGAAAAACTGTTTTTT
CASSPVNLEKLFF
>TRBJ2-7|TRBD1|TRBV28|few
TGTGCCAGCAGTTCAGGGACAGGGTATAGGGAGCAGTACTTC
CASSSGTGYREQYF
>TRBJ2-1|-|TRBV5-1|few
TGCGCCAGCAGCCCTTCGTTCGATGAGCAGTTCTTC
CASSPSFDEQFF
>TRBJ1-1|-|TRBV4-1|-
TGCGCCAGCAGCCAAGAGGGGCAGGCGGCAGCTTTCTTT
CASSQEGQAAAFF
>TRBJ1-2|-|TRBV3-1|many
TGTGCCAGCAGCCAAGTCAGCTATGGCTACACCTTC
CASSQVSYGYTF
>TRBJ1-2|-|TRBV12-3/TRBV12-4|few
TGTGCCAGCAGTTACTCACCCGACATTTATGGCTACACCTTC
CASSYSPDIYGYTF
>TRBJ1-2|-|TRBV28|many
TGTGCCAGCAGTCACAGAGTTTATGGCTACACCTTC
CASSHRVYGYTF
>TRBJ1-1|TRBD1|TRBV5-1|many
TGCGCCAGCAGCTCACAGGGGGACACTGAAGCTTTCTTT
CASSSQGDTEAFF
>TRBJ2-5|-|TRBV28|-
TGTGCCAGCAGCCAAGGTCGGGGGGCCATAAGAGAGACCCAGTACTTC
CASSQGRGAIRETQYF
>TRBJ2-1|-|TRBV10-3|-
TGTGCCATCAGTGCTCGCGTAGACTACAATGAGCAGTTCTTC
CAISARVDYNEQFF
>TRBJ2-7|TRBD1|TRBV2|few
TGTGCCAGCAATGAGGATCAGGGGGCGCTTGAGCAGTACTTC
CASNEDQGALEQYF
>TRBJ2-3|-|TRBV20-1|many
TGCAGTGCTAGAGAAACTACGAGCACAGATACGCAGTATTTT
CSARETTSTDTQYF
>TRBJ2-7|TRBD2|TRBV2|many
TGTGCCAGCAGTGGGGGTGGGCTAGCGGCCTCCTACGAGCAGTACTTC
CASSGGGLAASYEQYF
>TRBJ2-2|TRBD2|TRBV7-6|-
TGTGCCAGCTCAGCGGGAGGGCCGTGGGGCGGGGAGCTGTTTTTT
CASSAGGPWGGELFF
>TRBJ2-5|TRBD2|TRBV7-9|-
TGTGCCAGCAGCTTAGGGGGACTAGCGGGAATTGAGACCCAGTACTTC
CASSLGGLAGIETQYF
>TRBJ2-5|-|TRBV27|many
TGTGCCAGCAGTTCATTGGCAGAGAAGAAGACCCAGTACTTC
CASSSLAEKKTQYF
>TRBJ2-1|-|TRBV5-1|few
TGCGCCAGCAGCTTGGGTAACACAGCCTACAATGAGCAGTTCTTC
CASSLGNTAYNEQFF
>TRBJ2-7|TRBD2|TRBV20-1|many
TGCAGCGCGGGACTAGCGATATACGAGCAGTACTTC
CSAGLAIYEQYF
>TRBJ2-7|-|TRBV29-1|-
TGCAGCCTTGGAGAGGGGCCCTCCGAGCAGTACTTC
CSLGEGPSEQYF
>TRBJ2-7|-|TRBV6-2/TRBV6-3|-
TGTGCCAGCAGACCGGACAGAGAAACCTACGAGCAGTACTTC
CASRPDRETYEQYF
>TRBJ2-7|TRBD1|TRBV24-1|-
TGTGCCATCTCCCGCACCGGGACAGACTTCTCCTACGAGCAGTACTTC
CAISRTGTDFSYEQYF
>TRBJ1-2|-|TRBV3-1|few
TGTGCCAGCAGCCAAGACCCTGGACAGTCCTATGGCTACACCTTC
CASSQDPGQSYGYTF
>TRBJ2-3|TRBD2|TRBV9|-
TGTGCCAGCAGCCTCGTAGCGGGAGACACAGATACGCAGTATTTT
CASSLVAGDTDTQYF